A single sample is the source of the 26 T cell receptor beta chains below, sequenced in a study of cytomegalovirus exposure and HLA in healthy donors. PCR employed 60 Vbeta and 13 Jbeta primers. The data were produced by immunoSEQ multiplex PCR, yet TCRdb's version contains in-frame clones alone and is incomplete. The sample has about 150,000 clones; approximately 80% are singletons. The material sequenced was PBMCs. These receptors came from a man between 40 and 49 years old in good health and CMV-seronegative.

This chain connects TRBV28 to TRBJ1-2, with TRBD1 matching over 10 bases. Germline-derived CDR1 and CDR2 are MDHEN and SYDVKM. This CDR3 is built from 15 residues. Germline trimming cut 6 bases from V and 3 bases from J; bases unmatched to any gene: 7. This chain's CDR3 is CASRPDRGQDYGYTF. The CDR3 nucleotides are TGTGCCAGCAGACCCGACAGGGGGCAGGACTATGGCTACACCTTC.

The chain uses TRBV6-5 and TRBJ1-2, with D uncertain. Trimming removed 6 bases at V and 5 bases at J, with 16 bases between. Germline V gene sequence: CDR1 MNHEY, CDR2 SVGAGI. The CDR3 contains 14 residues. The CDR3 sequence is CASRVTQTSYGYTF. CDR3 nucleotides: TGTGCCAGCAGAGTGACACAGACCTCTTATGGCTACACCTTC.

This chain connects TRBV9 to TRBJ2-7, with 11 bases aligning to TRBD1. There are 16 residues in the CDR3. Germline V lookup: CDR1 SGDLS, CDR2 YYNGEE. J lost 2 bases, V lost 0 bases, and 4 bases had no gene match. The DNA of the CDR3 is TGTGCCAGCAGCGTAGACGGGACAGGGGGAGCCTACGAGCAGTACTTC. It specifies CASSVDGTGGAYEQYF.

V gene TRBV4-1 combines with J gene TRBJ2-7; D may be TRBD2 (5 bases). The CDR3 is 13 amino acids. V was trimmed by 4 bases and J by 4 bases, leaving 11 bases between them. CDR1 is MGHRA and CDR2 is YSYEKL in the germline V gene. The CDR3 coding sequence is TGCGCCAGCAGCCCCCGGACTGGTTACGAGCAGTACTTC. Translated: CASSPRTGYEQYF.

This rearrangement joins TRBV4-1 to TRBJ1-2; D is perhaps TRBD1 (5 bases). Per the germline V gene, CDR1 is MGHRA and CDR2 is YSYEKL. Trimming took off 3 bases at V and 0 bases at J, with 14 bases between the two ends. This CDR3 has 16 residues. DNA for the CDR3: TGCGCCAGCAGCCACCGACAGAGCTCAGCTAACTATGGCTACACCTTC. Its translation is CASSHRQSSANYGYTF.

A few counts support this clone. The rearrangement uses TRBV6-5 and TRBJ1-1; 7 bases are shared with TRBD1. The CDR3 extends over 15 amino acids. Germline CDR1 and CDR2: MNHEY and SVGAGI. V dropped 6 bases and J dropped 0; count of bases not matched to a gene: 7. The CDR3 sequence: CASRQDRVLNTEAFF. The CDR3 bases are TGTGCCAGCAGACAAGACAGGGTCTTGAACACTGAAGCTTTCTTT.

This rearrangement joins TRBV7-2 to TRBJ2-7; TRBD1 might be the D (6 bases). CDR3 size: 14 residues. V shed 5 bases and J shed 0 bases, with 11 bases lying between them. CDR1 and CDR2 (germline): SGHTA, FQGNSA. The CDR3 DNA sequence: TGTGCCAGCAGCCCTCAGGGGACCTCCTACGAGCAGTACTTC. Protein: CASSPQGTSYEQYF.

The chain uses TRBV5-4 and TRBJ2-7, with D tentatively TRBD1 (5 bases). The CDR3 loop spans 14 amino acids. The V end lost 4 bases, the J end lost 9 bases, and 20 bases lay between the germline ends. Looked up from germline, CDR1 is SGHNT and CDR2 is YYREEE (reference sequence). The CDR3 coding sequence is TGTGCCAGCAGCCCTATGCCAGGGTCCCAGGGGCAGTACTTC. This encodes CASSPMPGSQGQYF.

This chain links TRBV27 with TRBJ1-2, with a tentative D call TRBD1 (6 bases). Germline loops: CDR1 MNHEY, CDR2 SMNVEV (reference sequence). This CDR3 comprises 14 residues. V shed 2 bases and J shed 4 bases, with 11 bases lying between them. The CDR3 sequence: CASSLGQDSYGYTF. CDR3 DNA: TGTGCCAGCAGTTTAGGTCAGGACAGCTATGGCTACACCTTC.

The rearrangement uses TRBV4-1 and TRBJ2-7, with 7 bases that match TRBD1. This CDR3 spans 14 amino acids. CDR1 is MGHRA, CDR2 YSYEKL, per germline. With V trimmed by 8 bases and J by 0 bases, 7 bases remained unmatched. The CDR3 protein is CASRPSGGSYEQYF. For the CDR3, the DNA is TGCGCCAGCCGGCCTTCAGGGGGCTCCTACGAGCAGTACTTC.

The rearrangement uses TRBV6-5 and TRBJ1-5; 9 bases fit TRBD1. The CDR3 loop spans 15 amino acids. Per germline, CDR1 MNHEY and CDR2 SVGAGI. Unmatched junction bases numbered 8, after V lost 6 bases and J lost 5 bases. The CDR3 sequence is CASSQDRGRDQPQHF. CDR3 nucleotides: TGTGCCAGCAGCCAGGACAGGGGCCGGGATCAGCCCCAGCATTTT.

This clone was recorded only once. This chain connects TRBV4-3 to TRBJ1-1; D is unclear. CDR1 is LGHNA, CDR2 YSLEER, per germline. V was pared by 0 bases and J by 3 bases, with 11 bases between. The CDR3 runs 15 residues. The CDR3 DNA sequence: TGCGCCAGCAGCCAAGATCCAATGGGCGACACTGAAGCTTTCTTT. Translated, it gives CASSQDPMGDTEAFF.

CDR3 region: CASSLLSGGRQPQHF. The CDR3 nucleotides read TGTGCCAGCAGTCTACTGAGTGGAGGCAGGCAGCCCCAGCATTTT. This chain links TRBV28 with TRBJ1-5, with D uncertain. Germline V gene sequence: CDR1 MDHEN, CDR2 SYDVKM. This CDR3 has 15 amino acids. The V end was cut by 5 bases, the J end by 7 bases, with 18 bases between.

The rearrangement uses TRBV28 and TRBJ2-7; TRBD1 agrees at 7 bases. Germline lookup yields CDR1 MDHEN and CDR2 SYDVKM. After removal of 6 bases from V and 3 bases from J, the junction contained 8 bases not matched to a gene. The CDR3 runs to 14 residues. In DNA form, the CDR3 reads TGTGCCAGCAGCCGACAGGGTCAAGACTACGAGCAGTACTTC. Its protein is CASSRQGQDYEQYF.

The gene calls are TRBV7-2 and TRBJ2-3, with 7 bases fitting TRBD1. Trimming took 0 bases from V and 2 from J; bases not matched to a gene: 5. Germline V gene sequence: CDR1 SGHTA, CDR2 FQGNSA. This CDR3 spans 16 amino acids. The CDR3 spells CASSLAGGLITDTQYF. As DNA, the CDR3 is TGTGCCAGCAGCTTAGCAGGGGGCCTCATCACAGATACGCAGTATTTT.

As concerns this clone: Other DNA sequences from this sample encode an identical CDR3 as well. The chain links TRBV7-8 to TRBJ2-7, with 10 bases aligning to TRBD1. From germline, CDR1 is SGHVS and CDR2 FQNEAQ. J lost 4 bases, V lost 4 bases, and 4 bases had no gene match. This CDR3 region has 14 residues. The DNA for the CDR3 is TGTGCCAGCAGCTCCGGACAGGGGGGATACGAGCAGTACTTC. Translated, it gives CASSSGQGGYEQYF.

This clone has only a few counts. This chain joins TRBV27 and TRBJ2-5; 13 positions match TRBD2. The germline V gene has CDR1 MNHEY and CDR2 SMNVEV (reference sequence). J was trimmed by 4 bases and V by 3 bases; bases with no gene match: 5. The CDR3 has 16 amino acids. CDR3 nucleotides: TGTGCCAGCAGTTTGATAGGACTAGCGGGAGCAGAGACCCAGTACTTC. Protein product: CASSLIGLAGAETQYF.

The chain is built from TRBV6-5 and TRBJ2-5; 9 positions match TRBD1. The germline CDR1 and CDR2 sequences are MNHEY and SVGAGI. The CDR3 runs 14 residues. Unmatched junction bases numbered 7, after V lost 6 bases and J lost 5 bases. The CDR3 coding sequence is TGTGCCAGCAGGCGACAGGGGGGTCGGGAGACCCAGTACTTC. Translated: CASRRQGGRETQYF.

V and J are TRBV9 and TRBJ2-2; TRBD1 agrees at 7 bases. This CDR3 has 16 amino acids. Germline CDR1 is SGDLS and CDR2 is YYNGEE. V lost 1 base and J lost 1; bases outside the gene matches: 4. CDR3 sequence reads: CASSVRDSRNTGELFF. The CDR3 nucleotides read TGTGCCAGCAGCGTAAGGGACAGCCGGAACACCGGGGAGCTGTTTTTT.

This clone has only a few counts. The rearrangement links TRBV28 to TRBJ2-7; D gene ambiguous. The CDR3 runs to 13 residues. The ends were cut back, 3 bases at V and 0 bases at J, with 6 bases in the middle. From germline, CDR1 is MDHEN and CDR2 SYDVKM. In DNA, the CDR3 is TGTGCCAGCAGTTTGGGCAGCTCCTACGAGCAGTACTTC. This translates into CASSLGSSYEQYF.

V is TRBV13 and J is TRBJ2-7; tentative D call: TRBD1 (9 bases). CDR1 is PRHDT, CDR2 FYEKMQ, per germline (reference sequence). Trimming removed 5 bases at V and 4 bases at J, with 45 bases between. The CDR3 consists of 24 residues. CDR3 bases: TGTGCCAGCAGCCACCGGACAGGGGCAGCGGGGGACGGTTCTGGGGATCCATTTGTATACGAGCAGTACTTC. This sequence encodes CASSHRTGAAGDGSGDPFVYEQYF. Full variable domain (remainder filled in from reference TRBV13 and TRBJ2-7): AAGVIQSPRHLIKEKRETATLKCYPIPRHDTVYWYQQGPGQDPQFLISFYEKMQSDKGSIPDRFSAQQFSDYHSELNMSSLELGDSALYFCASSHRTGAAGDGSGDPFVYEQYFGPGTRLTVT.

The rearrangement joins TRBV6-5 to TRBJ2-1; a weak D match, TRBD1 (9 bases). V gave up 6 bases and J gave up 9 bases, with 18 bases separating them. The germline gives CDR1 MNHEY, CDR2 SVGAGI. The CDR3 covers 14 residues. The CDR3 bases are TGTGCCAGCAGACCACAGGGGGCGGGGGGTGAGCAGTTCTTC. Its protein product is CASRPQGAGGEQFF.

The chain is built from TRBV6-5 and TRBJ2-7; a possible D gene is TRBD2 (6 bases). Trimming stripped 5 bases from V and 3 bases from J, with 14 bases between. CDR3 length equals 14 residues. The V gene's germline CDR1 is MNHEY and CDR2 SVGAGI. CDR3 DNA sequence: TGTGCCAGCAGTCTGGGACTGGAGAACTACGAGCAGTACTTC. This translates into CASSLGLENYEQYF.

The chain joins TRBV4-1 to TRBJ2-7; 9 nucleotides align to TRBD2. J gave up 3 bases and V 3 bases, and 9 bases lay outside the gene matches. There are 16 residues in the CDR3. From germline, CDR1 is MGHRA and CDR2 YSYEKL. The CDR3: CASSQASGTSLYEQYF. CDR3 coding DNA: TGCGCCAGCAGCCAGGCATCCGGGACTAGCCTCTACGAGCAGTACTTC.

This clone was seen only a few times. V gene TRBV9 combines with J gene TRBJ1-6, with TRBD1 as a possible D gene (6 bases). Trimming took off 3 bases at V and 7 bases at J, with 23 bases between the two ends. The germline V gene encodes CDR1 SGDLS and CDR2 YYNGEE. CDR3 length: 18 amino acids. The CDR3 DNA reads as TGTGCCAGCAGCGCGACTTATCTGGGGGGGGCGCGGAATTCACCCCTCCACTTT. Translated: CASSATYLGGARNSPLHF.

The CDR3, as DNA: TGTGCCACCAGCTTAACGCCAGGGGAGGGAGAGACCCAGTACTTC. Translating gives CATSLTPGEGETQYF. This rearrangement joins TRBV15 to TRBJ2-5; weak D call: TRBD2 (7 bases). Germline V lookup: CDR1 LNHNV, CDR2 YYDKDF (reference sequence). V was pared by 5 bases and J by 4 bases, with 17 bases between. The CDR3 length is 15 residues.